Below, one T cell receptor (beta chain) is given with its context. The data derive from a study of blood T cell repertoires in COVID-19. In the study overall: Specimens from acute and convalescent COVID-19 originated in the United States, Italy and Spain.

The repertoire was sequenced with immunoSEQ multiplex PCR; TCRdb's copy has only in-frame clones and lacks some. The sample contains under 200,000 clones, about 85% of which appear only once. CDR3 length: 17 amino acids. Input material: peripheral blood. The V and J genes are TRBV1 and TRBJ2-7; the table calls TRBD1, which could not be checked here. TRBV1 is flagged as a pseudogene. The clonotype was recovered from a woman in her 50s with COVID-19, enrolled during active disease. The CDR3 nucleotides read TGCACCAGCAGCCAAGACCCCCCGGGACAGGTGTCCTACGAGCAGTACTTC. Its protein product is CTSSQDPPGQVSYEQYF.